This entry describes one TCR beta chain. Original handling: Estimation of nucleated cell counts relied on the amplification of reference gene primers. Clones were sequenced by immunoSEQ multiplex PCR, and TCRdb holds only the in-frame ones, with some missing. V, J and clone size were drawn from that table, and D and trimming were deduced from the DNA. The table lists around 130,000 clones, about four fifths of them singletons, with around a tenth in the top ten. This sample is drawn from a study of blood T cell repertoires in COVID-19. The source material was peripheral blood. The sequence was obtained from a man aged 40-49 years with active or convalescent COVID-19.

The CDR3 DNA sequence: TGTGCCAGCAGCTTAGTTGTAGCGACCTCCTACGAGCAGTACTTC. Its protein is CASSLVVATSYEQYF. This rearrangement joins TRBV7-2 to TRBJ2-7; maybe TRBD2 (5 bases). Per germline, CDR1 SGHTA and CDR2 FQGNSA. V was trimmed by 1 base and J by 0 bases, leaving 10 bases between them. This CDR3 contains 15 residues.